Listed below are T cell receptor beta chains from one sample, sequenced in a study of T cell responses to AZD1222 COVID-19 vaccine. Assay used: immunoSEQ multiplex PCR; TCRdb lists only in-frame clones, some missing. The table lists about 110,000 clones, 80% to 95% of them singletons. The material sequenced was peripheral blood, taken 28 days after the second AZD1222 dose. These receptors were taken from an adult who received the AZD1222 COVID-19 vaccine. CDR3s include the opening cysteine and the closing phenylalanine or tryptophan. The D gene is left open where the match is weak. Only some rows state a clone size, as once, few, many or a class for expanded clones.

J gene,D gene,clone size,CDR3 length,V gene,CDR3 DNA,CDR3 protein
TRBJ2-2,TRBD2,-,19,TRBV9,TGTGCCAGCAGCGTAGCTGCTAGCGGGGGGTTCACGAACACCGGGGAGCTGTTTTTT,CASSVAASGGFTNTGELFF
TRBJ2-7,-,-,13,TRBV12-3/TRBV12-4,TGTGCCAGCAGTTGGGGGATAGGATACGAGCAGTACTTC,CASSWGIGYEQYF
TRBJ2-7,-,-,15,TRBV27,TGTGCCAGCAGTACAACCTGGACGGATTTCTACGAGCAGTACTTC,CASSTTWTDFYEQYF
TRBJ1-2,-,-,10,TRBV2,TGTGCCAGCAGTCTCTATGGCTACACCTTC,CASSLYGYTF
TRBJ1-2,TRBD1,once,18,TRBV9,TGTGCCAGCAGCGTAGCCACCGGGACAGGGGGAGCCAACTATGGCTACACCTTC,CASSVATGTGGANYGYTF
TRBJ2-5,-,-,16,TRBV6-2/TRBV6-3,TGTGCCAGCAGTTACTCGTTAGGACAATTCCAAGAGACCCAGTACTTC,CASSYSLGQFQETQYF
TRBJ1-2,-,-,13,TRBV9,TGTGCCAGCAGCGTAGATGTAAACTATGGCTACACCTTC,CASSVDVNYGYTF
TRBJ2-3,-,-,14,TRBV7-2,TGTGCCAGCAGCTTAGCCTTGGCCACAGATACGCAGTATTTT,CASSLALATDTQYF
TRBJ2-5,TRBD1,-,14,TRBV5-1,TGCGCCAGCAGCCAGGACAGGGGACAAGAGACCCAGTACTTC,CASSQDRGQETQYF
TRBJ1-2,-,-,12,TRBV20-1,TGCAGTGCTAGTGTATCGGGCTATGGCTACACCTTC,CSASVSGYGYTF
TRBJ2-5,-,-,13,TRBV27,TGTGCCAGCAGTTTAGGGGAGGTAGAGACCCAGTACTTC,CASSLGEVETQYF
TRBJ2-5,-,-,16,TRBV11-2,TGTGCCAGCAGCCCTAGGACAGGAGGGAGGCAAGAGACCCAGTACTTC,CASSPRTGGRQETQYF
TRBJ1-6,-,-,13,TRBV12-3/TRBV12-4,TGTGCCAGCAGTTTACGGGGGAATTCACCCCTCCACTTT,CASSLRGNSPLHF
TRBJ2-1,-,-,14,TRBV11-2,TGTGCCAGCACCACTCAGGGGTGGGGGGGTGAGCAGTTCTTC,CASTTQGWGGEQFF
TRBJ2-5,-,-,14,TRBV9,TGTGCCAGCAGCGTAGATCGGGGTAGGGAGACCCAGTACTTC,CASSVDRGRETQYF
TRBJ2-7,-,-,12,TRBV24-1,TGTGCCACCAGTGAGGGGTCCTACGAGCAGTACTTC,CATSEGSYEQYF
TRBJ1-4,TRBD1,-,13,TRBV13,TGTGCCAGCAGCATGACAGGGGTTGAAAAACTGTTTTTT,CASSMTGVEKLFF
TRBJ2-3,-,-,14,TRBV11-3,TGTGCCAGCAGCCTAGGGGGGAGCACAGATACGCAGTATTTT,CASSLGGSTDTQYF
TRBJ1-5,-,-,14,TRBV19,TGTGCCAGTAGTTTGCTCCCCAAAAATCAGCCCCAGCATTTT,CASSLLPKNQPQHF
TRBJ1-2,-,-,14,TRBV15,TGTGCCACCAGCAGGGCACCGGACGCCGGCGGCTACACCTTC,CATSRAPDAGGYTF
TRBJ2-7,TRBD1,-,15,TRBV5-4,TGTGCCAGCAGCGCGCGGGACAGGGGAGCCTACGAGCAGTACTTC,CASSARDRGAYEQYF
TRBJ2-7,-,-,13,TRBV9,TGTGCCAGCAGCGTAGCCGGGGGTGACGAGCAGTACTTC,CASSVAGGDEQYF
TRBJ1-2,-,-,14,TRBV3-1/TRBV3-2,TGTGCCAGCAGCCAAGATTCGGGGGGCGGTGGCTACACCTTC,CASSQDSGGGGYTF